A selection of T cell receptor beta chains follows, all from one sample in a study of post-analysis software for immune sequencing data. TCRdb processed the PCR reads anew with MiXCR; each CDR3 protein has one entry. Here the sample spans 500,000 to 600,000 distinct CDR3 sequences, roughly 40% being singletons. Sequenced sample: blood. These receptors all stem from a girl aged 5-17 years with multiple sclerosis. CDR3s include the opening cysteine and the closing phenylalanine or tryptophan. D genes are given only for firm matches. Some rows have no size entry. The others give once, few or many, or a class for an expanded clone.

J: TRBJ2-7; D: NA; V: TRBV7-8; size: few; DNA: TGTGCCAGCAGCTTAGCCGTAAGGCGGGCGACCTACGAGCAGTACTTC; CDR3: CASSLAVRRATYEQYF
J: TRBJ2-7; D: NA; V: TRBV5-1; size: NA; DNA: TGCGCCAGCAGCCCCGGACAAAATTTCTACGAGCAGTACTTC; CDR3: CASSPGQNFYEQYF
J: TRBJ2-4; D: TRBD2; V: TRBV20-1; size: few; DNA: TGCAGTGCTAGAGATCCAACCGGGACTAGGATTGGGCAGTACTTC; CDR3: CSARDPTGTRIGQYF
J: TRBJ2-5; D: NA; V: TRBV12-3/TRBV12-4; size: NA; DNA: TGTGCCAGCAGTATAGGGGGGAGGCAAGAGACCCAGTACTTC; CDR3: CASSIGGRQETQYF
J: TRBJ2-7; D: TRBD1; V: TRBV15; size: many; DNA: TGTGCCACCAGCAGGAATTCCGGGACAGGGGCGGACGAGCAGTACTTC; CDR3: CATSRNSGTGADEQYF
J: TRBJ2-5; D: TRBD2; V: TRBV7-2; size: NA; DNA: TGTACCAGCAGCTTAGTCTTTAGCGGGGGGTCCCAAGAGACCCAGTACTTC; CDR3: CTSSLVFSGGSQETQYF
J: TRBJ2-1; D: NA; V: TRBV6-1; size: few; DNA: TGTGCCAGCAGAAGCCCTTCAGGTGTTTACAGCTCCTACAATGAGCAGTTCTTC; CDR3: CASRSPSGVYSSYNEQFF
J: TRBJ1-1; D: NA; V: TRBV25-1; size: NA; DNA: TGTGCCAGCAGTGAGTTGAGGGGGTCGAACACTGAAGCTTTCTTT; CDR3: CASSELRGSNTEAFF
J: TRBJ2-7; D: NA; V: TRBV29-1; size: many; DNA: TGCAGCGTTGATCAGCAGGGCCCTGGAGGGTTGGGGGAGCAGTACTTC; CDR3: CSVDQQGPGGLGEQYF
J: TRBJ2-1; D: TRBD1; V: TRBV24-1; size: NA; DNA: TGTGCCACCAGTGATCACAGGGGTTTCTACAATGAGCAGTTCTTC; CDR3: CATSDHRGFYNEQFF
J: TRBJ1-2; D: NA; V: TRBV29-1; size: few; DNA: TGCAGCGTTAATCCGACAGAAGTCTATGGCTACACCTTC; CDR3: CSVNPTEVYGYTF
J: TRBJ2-7; D: TRBD2; V: TRBV6-5; size: NA; DNA: TGTGCCTGCAGACGGCGGGAGAGGTACGAGCAGTACTTC; CDR3: CACRRRERYEQYF
J: TRBJ2-1; D: TRBD2; V: TRBV7-9; size: NA; DNA: TGTGCCAGCGGGATAGCGGGGGGCCGGACCTACAATGAGCAGTTCTTC; CDR3: CASGIAGGRTYNEQFF
J: TRBJ2-1; D: NA; V: TRBV3-1; size: NA; DNA: TGTGCCAGCAGCCAAGATGCGGGCGAATACAATGAGCAGTTCTTC; CDR3: CASSQDAGEYNEQFF
J: TRBJ2-5; D: TRBD1; V: TRBV12-3/TRBV12-4; size: NA; DNA: TGTGCCAGCAACGCTCGGGACAGGGGGATCGAGACCCAGTACTTC; CDR3: CASNARDRGIETQYF
J: TRBJ2-1; D: NA; V: TRBV12-3/TRBV12-4; size: few; DNA: TGTGCCAGCAGAACGGGGAATGAGCAGTTCTTC; CDR3: CASRTGNEQFF
J: TRBJ2-7; D: TRBD2; V: TRBV5-1; size: few; DNA: TGCGCCAGCCAACCTAGCGGGAGGAGGGATGAGCAGTACTTC; CDR3: CASQPSGRRDEQYF
J: TRBJ2-3; D: NA; V: TRBV6-5; size: once; DNA: TGTGCCAGCAGTTACTCGTCGCGGACTAGCACAGATACGCAGTATTTT; CDR3: CASSYSSRTSTDTQYF
J: TRBJ2-7; D: NA; V: TRBV20-1; size: NA; DNA: TGCAGTGCTAGGGGGAGGTCCTACGAGCAGTACTTC; CDR3: CSARGRSYEQYF
J: TRBJ1-6; D: NA; V: TRBV6-5; size: NA; DNA: TGTGCCAGCAGATTCCTTAGTGAGGGTAATTCACCCCTCCACTTT; CDR3: CASRFLSEGNSPLHF
J: TRBJ2-7; D: NA; V: TRBV6-9; size: NA; DNA: TGTGCCAGCAAATGGGAGTTGGCCTACGAGCAGTACTTC; CDR3: CASKWELAYEQYF
J: TRBJ2-1; D: NA; V: TRBV20-1; size: few; DNA: TGCAGTGCTAGCGGGGGAATATACAATGAGCAGTTCTTC; CDR3: CSASGGIYNEQFF
J: TRBJ2-5; D: TRBD2; V: TRBV7-2; size: few; DNA: TGTGCCAGCAGCTTATCCCCAGGCGGGGGGACGAGGACCCAGTACTTC; CDR3: CASSLSPGGGTRTQYF
J: TRBJ1-2; D: NA; V: TRBV23-1; size: NA; DNA: TGCGCCAGCAGTCAATCATGTCCATGGACAACCCCTGGACGGGGCTACACCTTC; CDR3: CASSQSCPWTTPGRGYTF
J: TRBJ1-2; D: NA; V: TRBV6-5; size: NA; DNA: TGTGCCAGCACCTCGCGAGGGAAAGGCTACACCTTC; CDR3: CASTSRGKGYTF
J: TRBJ1-2; D: NA; V: TRBV12-3/TRBV12-4; size: NA; DNA: TGTGCATCAGGGGCTACCAACTATGGCTACACCTTC; CDR3: CASGATNYGYTF
J: TRBJ1-2; D: NA; V: TRBV6-5; size: many; DNA: TGTGCCAGCAGTTACGGTGGTGGCTACACCTTC; CDR3: CASSYGGGYTF
J: TRBJ1-5; D: TRBD1; V: TRBV7-2; size: NA; DNA: TGTGCCAGCAGCTTACAGGGGGGGGCGCCTGGCCAGCCCCAGCATTTT; CDR3: CASSLQGGAPGQPQHF
J: TRBJ2-7; D: TRBD1; V: TRBV6-8; size: NA; DNA: TGTGCCAGCAGTTTCCGCCCGGGACAGTCGTACGAGCAGTACTTC; CDR3: CASSFRPGQSYEQYF
J: TRBJ1-4; D: NA; V: TRBV20-1; size: NA; DNA: TGCAGTGCTAGCCACTCGGGAAATCCGGGTGAAAAACTGTTTTTT; CDR3: CSASHSGNPGEKLFF
J: TRBJ2-6; D: NA; V: TRBV12-3/TRBV12-4; size: NA; DNA: TGTGCCAGCAGTGCTCAGGTGCTCCGGGCCAACGTCCTGACTTTC; CDR3: CASSAQVLRANVLTF
J: TRBJ2-3; D: NA; V: TRBV29-1; size: NA; DNA: TGCAGCGTTTCGTCGAGAGGGGGAGTGGGGACAGATACGCAGTATTTT; CDR3: CSVSSRGGVGTDTQYF
J: TRBJ2-1; D: TRBD1; V: TRBV7-9; size: few; DNA: TGTGCCAGCAGCTTGAGACAGGGGGCAATCAATGAGCAGTTCTTC; CDR3: CASSLRQGAINEQFF
J: TRBJ1-2; D: NA; V: TRBV3-1; size: NA; DNA: TGTGCCAGCAGCTCACTTACAGTGGAGAGTAGTGGCTACACCTTC; CDR3: CASSSLTVESSGYTF
J: TRBJ1-6; D: NA; V: TRBV12-3/TRBV12-4; size: NA; DNA: TGTGCCAGCAGTTGGGCAGAGAGCTCCTATAATTCACCCCTCCACTTT; CDR3: CASSWAESSYNSPLHF
J: TRBJ2-1; D: NA; V: TRBV7-6; size: NA; DNA: TGTGCCAGCAGCCCTAGTTGGTACAATGAGCAGTTCTTC; CDR3: CASSPSWYNEQFF
J: TRBJ2-5; D: TRBD1; V: TRBV11-2; size: NA; DNA: TGTGCCAGCAGCACCGGGACAGGGGGGGGCGAGACCCAGTACTTC; CDR3: CASSTGTGGGETQYF
J: TRBJ2-5; D: TRBD1; V: TRBV10-3; size: NA; DNA: TGTGCCATCAGTGGACAGGGTGAGCAGTACTTC; CDR3: CAISGQGEQYF
J: TRBJ2-3; D: NA; V: TRBV20-1; size: few; DNA: TGCAGTGCTAGAGGATCATCTGGGGGCACAGATACGCAGTATTTT; CDR3: CSARGSSGGTDTQYF
J: TRBJ2-3; D: TRBD2; V: TRBV7-2; size: NA; DNA: TGTGCCAGCAGCCATCCCGCCGGGACTAGCGGGGGGAAGGGGCAGTATTTT; CDR3: CASSHPAGTSGGKGQYF
J: TRBJ2-5; D: TRBD2; V: TRBV20-1; size: few; DNA: TGCAGTGCTAGGACTAGCGGGAGAGAGACCCAGTACTTC; CDR3: CSARTSGRETQYF
J: TRBJ2-5; D: NA; V: TRBV29-1; size: few; DNA: TGCAGCGTCGCTGACAATGACGGGGTTCCGGAGACCCAGTACTTC; CDR3: CSVADNDGVPETQYF